The 5 T cell receptor beta chains given below trace back to one sample, sequenced in a study of T cells in Graves' hyperthyroidism and ophthalmopathy. There were TCR beta CDR3 regions amplified from RNA transcripts. The primer set for the first-round RT-PCR of the TCR CDR3 was HTBI. TCRdb recomputed calls from the multiplex PCR reads with MiXCR, one row per CDR3 protein. Here the sample spans roughly 630,000 distinct CDR3 sequences, more than 15% being singletons. The source material was blood. The receptor set was obtained from a woman in her 30s with Graves' hyperthyroidism.

This clonotype was recorded a few times. The J gene is TRBJ2-1, the V gene TRBV3-1; 9 positions agree with TRBD2. V trimming: 4 bases; J trimming: 3 bases; junction bases outside the gene matches: 7. The CDR3 is 16 amino acids. Germline lookup yields CDR1 LGHDT and CDR2 YNNKEL (reference sequence). CDR3 in DNA: TGTGCCAGCAGCCTGGCGGGACTAGCCTACTACAATGAGCAGTTCTTC. It encodes CASSLAGLAYYNEQFF.

The table lists this clonotype with many counts. The chain is built from TRBV6-5 and TRBJ2-7; D may be TRBD1 or TRBD2 (5 bases each). With 3 bases removed from V and 6 bases from J, the gap between germline ends came to 15 bases. Germline assignment: CDR1 MNHEY and CDR2 SVGAGI. The CDR3 is 14 amino acids. The CDR3 region is CASSYGTATGEQYF. The CDR3, as DNA: TGTGCCAGCAGTTATGGGACGGCCACGGGCGAGCAGTACTTC.

At least ten counts were recorded for this clonotype. The chain carries TRBV12-5 and TRBJ1-2; D is undetermined. Germline CDR1 LGHNT, CDR2 FRNRAP. The CDR3 spans 12 residues. The V end lost 6 bases, the J end lost 7 bases, and 12 bases lay between the germline ends. The DNA for the CDR3 is TGTGCTAGTGGCCCAATGGGGTCTGGCTACACCTTC. Translated, it gives CASGPMGSGYTF.

This clonotype was found many times. V and J are TRBV2 and TRBJ2-7; TRBD2 matches 9 bases. Germline CDR1 reads SNHLY; CDR2 reads FYNNEI. Trimming took 3 bases from V and 3 from J; bases not matched to a gene: 6. This CDR3 contains 15 residues. The CDR3: CASSDPAGGGYEQYF. DNA of the CDR3: TGTGCCAGCAGTGACCCAGCGGGAGGCGGCTACGAGCAGTACTTC. Using reference TRBV2 and TRBJ2-7 for the parts outside the CDR3, the full variable domain is EPEVTQTPSHQVTQMGQEVILRCVPISNHLYFYWYRQILGQKVEFLVSFYNNEISEKSEIFDDQFSVERPDGSNFTLKIRSTKLEDSAMYFCASSDPAGGGYEQYFGPGTRLTVT.

The chain couples TRBV30 to TRBJ1-2, with D possibly TRBD1 on 5 matching bases. The V end was cut by 5 bases, the J end by 4 bases, with 14 bases between. This CDR3 region has 13 residues. Germline-derived CDR1 and CDR2 are GTSNPN and SVGIG (reference sequence). The chain's CDR3 is CAWRGDRIYGYTF. The DNA for the CDR3 is TGTGCCTGGCGTGGTGACAGAATCTATGGCTACACCTTC. Based on the CDR3 plus reference TRBV30 and TRBJ1-2, the full variable domain is SQTIHQWPATLVQPVGSPLSLECTVEGTSNPNLYWYRQAAGRGLQLLFYSVGIGQISSEVPQNLSASRPQDRQFILSSKKLLLSDSGFYLCAWRGDRIYGYTFGSGTRLTVV.